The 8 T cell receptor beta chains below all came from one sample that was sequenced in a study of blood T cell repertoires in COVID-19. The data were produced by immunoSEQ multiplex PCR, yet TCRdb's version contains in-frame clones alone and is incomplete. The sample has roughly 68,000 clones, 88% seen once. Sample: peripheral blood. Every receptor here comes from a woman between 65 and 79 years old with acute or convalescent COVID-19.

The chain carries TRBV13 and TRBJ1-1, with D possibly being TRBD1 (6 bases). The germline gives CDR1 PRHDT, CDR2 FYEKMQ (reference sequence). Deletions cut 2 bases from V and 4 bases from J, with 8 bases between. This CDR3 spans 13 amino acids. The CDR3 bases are TGTGCCAGCAGCTTAAGCAGGGGCACTGAAGCTTTCTTT. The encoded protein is CASSLSRGTEAFF.

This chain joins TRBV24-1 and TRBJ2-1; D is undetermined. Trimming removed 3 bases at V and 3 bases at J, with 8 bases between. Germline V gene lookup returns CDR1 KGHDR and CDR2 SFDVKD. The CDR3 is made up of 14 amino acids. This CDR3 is CATSDNEYYNEQFF. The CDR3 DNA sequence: TGTGCCACCAGTGATAACGAGTACTACAATGAGCAGTTCTTC.

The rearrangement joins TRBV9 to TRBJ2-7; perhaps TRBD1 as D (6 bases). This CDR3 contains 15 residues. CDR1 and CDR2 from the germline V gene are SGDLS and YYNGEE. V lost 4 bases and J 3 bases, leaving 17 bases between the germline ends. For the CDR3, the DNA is TGTGCCAGCAGCAAACAGGGCAGTCTAGACTACGAGCAGTACTTC. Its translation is CASSKQGSLDYEQYF.

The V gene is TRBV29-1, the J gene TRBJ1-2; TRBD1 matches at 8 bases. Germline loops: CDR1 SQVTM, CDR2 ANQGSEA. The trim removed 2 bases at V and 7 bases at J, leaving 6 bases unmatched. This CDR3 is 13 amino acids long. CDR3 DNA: TGCAGCGTTGAACCGGACAGGGCTGGTGGCTACACCTTC. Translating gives CSVEPDRAGGYTF.

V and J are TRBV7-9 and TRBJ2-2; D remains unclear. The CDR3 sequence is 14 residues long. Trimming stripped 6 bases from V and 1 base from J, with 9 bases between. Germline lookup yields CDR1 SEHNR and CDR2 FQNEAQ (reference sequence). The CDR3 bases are TGTGCCAGCAGTGAGAGCCTGAACACCGGGGAGCTGTTTTTT. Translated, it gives CASSESLNTGELFF.

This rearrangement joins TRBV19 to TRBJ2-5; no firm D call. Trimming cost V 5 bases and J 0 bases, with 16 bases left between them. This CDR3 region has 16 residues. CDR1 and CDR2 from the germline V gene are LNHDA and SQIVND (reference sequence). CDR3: CASSPQRTTYQETQYF. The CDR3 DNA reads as TGTGCCAGTAGTCCCCAGCGAACGACTTACCAAGAGACCCAGTACTTC.

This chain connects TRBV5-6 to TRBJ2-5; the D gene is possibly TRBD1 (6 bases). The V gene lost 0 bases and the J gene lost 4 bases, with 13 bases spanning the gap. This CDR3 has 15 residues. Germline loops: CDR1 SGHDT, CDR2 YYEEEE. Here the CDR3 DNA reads TGTGCCAGCAGCTTGGTGGGGGCAGACGGAGAGACCCAGTACTTC. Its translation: CASSLVGADGETQYF. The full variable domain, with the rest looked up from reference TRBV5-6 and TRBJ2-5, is DAGVTQSPTHLIKTRGQQVTLRCSPKSGHDTVSWYQQALGQGPQFIFQYYEEEERQRGNFPDRFSGHQFPNYSSELNVNALLLGDSALYLCASSLVGADGETQYFGPGTRLLVL.

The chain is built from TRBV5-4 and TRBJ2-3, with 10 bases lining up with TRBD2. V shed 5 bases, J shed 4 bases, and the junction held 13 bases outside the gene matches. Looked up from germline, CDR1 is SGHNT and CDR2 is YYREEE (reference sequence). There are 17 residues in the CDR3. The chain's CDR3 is CASRTLSSGSEADTQYF. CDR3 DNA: TGTGCCAGCAGGACGCTGTCTAGCGGGAGTGAGGCAGATACGCAGTATTTT.